The count of the clone carrying this T cell receptor (beta chain) is one. Its antigen is still unknown. Researchers ran the PCR with 60 Vbeta and 13 Jbeta primers. Data came from immunoSEQ multiplex PCR; TCRdb stores just in-frame clones and leaves some out. The table includes about 25,000 clones, roughly 73% detected once. The V gene end was trimmed by 7 bases and the J gene end by 9 bases; junction bases not matched to a gene: 10. The CDR3 is 14 residues long. The germline V gene has CDR1 LNHDA and CDR2 SQIVND (reference sequence). This specimen comes from a study of cytomegalovirus exposure and HLA in healthy donors. Study-wide results and limits: Of the V segments, some could not be distinguished, including TRBV6-2 and TRBV6-3, and were excluded. The investigators catalogued 180 or so TCR beta chains as cytomegalovirus-associated. A missense variant in DCLRE1C was later tied to TCR beta V- and J-gene trimming.

Despite likely unrecorded immune exposures, the donors were nominally healthy at the time of sampling. The sample consisted of PBMCs. The receptor was isolated from a male donor in good health and CMV-seronegative. The V and J genes are TRBV19 and TRBJ1-5, with 9 nucleotides matching TRBD1. DNA for the CDR3: TGTGCCAGTACCGGAACAGGGGGCCCCTCGCCCCAGCATTTT. Encoded protein: CASTGTGGPSPQHF.